The 16 T cell receptor beta chains in this list originate from one sample, sequenced in a study of cytomegalovirus exposure and HLA in healthy donors. Profiled with immunoSEQ multiplex PCR; TCRdb holds only in-frame clones, not every one. The sample consists of 260,000 or so clones, roughly 89% of them appearing once. Material: PBMCs. These receptors were collected from a man younger than 35 in good health and CMV-seronegative.

V usage is TRBV9 and J usage is TRBJ2-2; 8 bases are a match to TRBD1. The CDR3 extends over 16 amino acids. V was pared by 0 bases and J by 5 bases, with 6 bases of the junction left unmatched. Germline V CDR1 and CDR2: SGDLS, YYNGEE. In DNA, the CDR3 is TGTGCCAGCAGCGTAGAGGCCGGGACAGGTACCGGGGAGCTGTTTTTT. Its translation is CASSVEAGTGTGELFF.

The V gene is TRBV27, the J gene TRBJ2-5; D is possibly TRBD2 (7 bases). CDR1 MNHEY and CDR2 SMNVEV come from the germline V gene (reference sequence). Trimming removed 8 bases from V and 1 base from J, with 20 bases in between. CDR3 length: 16 amino acids. The CDR3 DNA is TGTGCCAGCGCTAGGGGGGGGCTCGGTCTCCAAGAGACCCAGTACTTC. Protein: CASARGGLGLQETQYF.

The chain is built from TRBV6-6 and TRBJ1-2, with TRBD1 as a possible D gene (6 bases). V dropped 5 bases and J dropped 4 bases, with 20 bases sitting between them. CDR1 and CDR2 (germline): MNHNY, SVGAGI (reference sequence). This CDR3 contains 16 residues. The CDR3: CASSPRSGGFSYGYTF. Written as DNA, the CDR3 is TGTGCCAGCAGTCCCCGCTCGGGGGGCTTTAGCTATGGCTACACCTTC.

V usage is TRBV28 and J usage is TRBJ1-6; D uncertain. V was trimmed by 2 bases and J by 13 bases, leaving 9 bases between them. The germline CDR1 and CDR2 sequences are MDHEN and SYDVKM. The CDR3 runs to 12 residues. CDR3 bases: TGTGCCAGCAGTTTAGTAGGCGGGCCCCTCCACTTT. It is translated as CASSLVGGPLHF.

The chain links TRBV6-1 to TRBJ2-1, with D possibly TRBD2 on 6 matching bases. Germline V gene lookup returns CDR1 MNHNS and CDR2 SASEGT. V was clipped by 11 bases and J by 7 bases, with 18 bases between them. The CDR3 extends over 13 amino acids. The CDR3 here is CALGQGGHNEQFF. The CDR3 bases are TGTGCCCTGGGGCAGGGAGGCCATAATGAGCAGTTCTTC.

This chain links TRBV30 with TRBJ2-7, with D unresolved. Germline-derived CDR1 and CDR2 are GTSNPN and SVGIG (reference sequence). This CDR3 is 14 amino acids long. V gave up 4 bases and J gave up 2 bases, with 15 bases separating them. CDR3 bases: TGTGCCTGGACCACAAGCGTCGATCCCTACGAGCAGTACTTC. The encoded protein is CAWTTSVDPYEQYF.

The chain joins TRBV7-8 to TRBJ1-4; TRBD1 aligns across 9 bases. V shed 3 bases, J shed 8 bases, and the junction held 13 bases outside the gene matches. The CDR3 length is 17 residues. The V gene's germline CDR1 is SGHVS and CDR2 FQNEAQ. The CDR3 protein is CASSLRPPGQGNEKLFF. The DNA of the CDR3 is TGTGCCAGCAGCTTGCGTCCCCCGGGACAGGGAAACGAAAAACTGTTTTTT.

The V and J genes are TRBV4-1 and TRBJ2-3, with TRBD2 matching 10 bases. CDR1 MGHRA and CDR2 YSYEKL come from the germline V gene. This CDR3 comprises 16 residues. J lost 1 base, V lost 2 bases, and 3 bases had no gene match. CDR3 bases: TGCGCCAGCAGCCAACGTCTAGCGGGGGGCACAGATACGCAGTATTTT. This encodes CASSQRLAGGTDTQYF.

The chain is built from TRBV28 and TRBJ2-1, with D tentatively TRBD2 (6 bases). Per germline, CDR1 MDHEN and CDR2 SYDVKM. Trimming cost V 0 bases and J 7 bases, with 7 bases left between them. The CDR3 extends over 13 amino acids. CDR3 residues: CASSLWAGNEQFF. The CDR3 coding sequence is TGTGCCAGCAGTTTATGGGCGGGGAATGAGCAGTTCTTC. The full variable domain, its missing parts supplied by reference TRBV28 and TRBJ2-1, is DVKVTQSSRYLVKRTGEKVFLECVQDMDHENMFWYRQDPGLGLRLIYFSYDVKMKEKGDIPEGYSVSREKKERFSLILESASTNQTSMYLCASSLWAGNEQFFGPGTRLTVL.

The chain is built from TRBV5-6 and TRBJ2-7; 7 bases are shared with TRBD1. Germline CDR1 reads SGHDT; CDR2 reads YYEEEE. Trimming took 0 bases from V and 4 from J; bases not matched to a gene: 4. The CDR3 totals 14 residues. DNA for the CDR3: TGTGCCAGCAGCTTGGAGTTCAGGGGGTACGAGCAGTACTTC. It codes for CASSLEFRGYEQYF.

A single count supports this clone. The chain uses TRBV4-3 and TRBJ1-1, with TRBD1 as a possible D gene (5 bases). Deletions cut 1 base from V and 5 bases from J, with 14 bases between. The CDR3 has 15 residues. Germline CDR1 is LGHNA and CDR2 is YSLEER. Here the CDR3 DNA reads TGCGCCAGCAGCCAAGCGGTCAGGGTCTTTACTGAAGCTTTCTTT. Translated: CASSQAVRVFTEAFF.

This clone has just one count. V gene TRBV6-1 combines with J gene TRBJ1-1; D gene unclear. Germline V gene data show CDR1 as MNHNS and CDR2 as SASEGT. V was cut by 5 bases and J by 0 bases, with 7 bases left in between. The CDR3 contains 13 residues. In DNA, the CDR3 is TGTGCCAGCAGTTCGGTGATGAACACTGAAGCTTTCTTT. Amino acids: CASSSVMNTEAFF.

The J gene is TRBJ1-2, the V gene TRBV4-1, with a tentative D call TRBD1 (5 bases). The V end lost 1 base, the J end lost 0 bases, and 12 bases lay between the germline ends. From germline, CDR1 is MGHRA and CDR2 YSYEKL. This CDR3 comprises 16 residues. The CDR3 protein is CASSQVQWGANYGYTF. The DNA of the CDR3 is TGCGCCAGCAGCCAAGTGCAGTGGGGGGCTAACTATGGCTACACCTTC.

In this sample, this clone turned up once. Other nucleotide sequences from this sample produce the same CDR3. This sequence joins TRBV27 and TRBJ2-7, with 11 bases identical to TRBD1. The V gene's germline CDR1 is MNHEY and CDR2 SMNVEV (reference sequence). The CDR3 runs to 14 residues. After removal of 6 bases from V and 3 bases from J, the junction contained 4 bases not matched to a gene. The CDR3 coding sequence is TGTGCCAGCAGCCCCGGGACAGGGGGCTACGAGCAGTACTTC. It encodes CASSPGTGGYEQYF.

V usage is TRBV7-2 and J usage is TRBJ2-5; D is perhaps TRBD2 (5 bases). V lost 1 base, J lost 5 bases, and 8 bases lay in between. Looked up from germline, CDR1 is SGHTA and CDR2 is FQGNSA. The CDR3 is made up of 13 amino acids. The CDR3 protein is CASSLVTGETQYF. The CDR3 nucleotides are TGTGCCAGCAGCTTAGTTACGGGGGAGACCCAGTACTTC.

V gene TRBV7-9 combines with J gene TRBJ1-4; TRBD1 matches 8 bases. The CDR3 loop spans 15 amino acids. Trimming cost V 5 bases and J 5 bases; bases outside gene matches: 7. Germline V CDR1 and CDR2: SEHNR, FQNEAQ (reference sequence). The CDR3 protein is CASSLGDRRNEKLFF. CDR3 nucleotide sequence: TGTGCCAGCAGCCTAGGGGACAGGAGAAATGAAAAACTGTTTTTT. The full variable domain, rest sourced from reference TRBV7-9 and TRBJ1-4, is DTGVSQNPRHKITKRGQNVTFRCDPISEHNRLYWYRQTLGQGPEFLTYFQNEAQLEKSRLLSDRFSAERPKGSFSTLEIQRTEQGDSAMYLCASSLGDRRNEKLFFGSGTQLSVL.